Given below is one T cell receptor beta chain in context. This entry comes from a study of blood T cell repertoires in COVID-19. The overall study: Samples representing acute and convalescent COVID-19 were sourced from the United States, Italy and Spain. The analysed material was cDNA or gDNA that came from T cells, B-cell-depleted T cells, or PBMCs.

Assay: immunoSEQ multiplex PCR; the TCRdb copy retains only in-frame clones and omits some. The repertoire holds 100,000 or so clones, with 85% to 95% as singletons. Per the germline V gene, CDR1 is GTSNPN and CDR2 is SVGIG (reference sequence). The CDR3 length is 14 residues. The V end was cut by 4 bases, the J end by 4 bases, with 11 bases between. V is TRBV30 and J is TRBJ2-6; D possibly corresponds to TRBD2 (6 bases). The clonotype originates from a woman in her sixties with active COVID-19. The source material was peripheral blood. CDR3 protein: CAWIRTTGANVLTF. CDR3 nucleotides: TGTGCCTGGATCCGGACTACCGGGGCCAACGTCCTGACTTTC. Supplemented by reference TRBV30 and TRBJ2-6, the full variable domain reads SQTIHQWPATLVQPVGSPLSLECTVEGTSNPNLYWYRQAAGRGLQLLFYSVGIGQISSEVPQNLSASRPQDRQFILSSKKLLLSDSGFYLCAWIRTTGANVLTFGAGSRLTVL.